This T cell receptor (beta chain) was retrieved from a study of blood T cell repertoires in COVID-19. Study summary: T cells, B-cell-depleted T cells, or PBMCs supplied cDNA or gDNA.

Profiling relied on immunoSEQ multiplex PCR, and the TCRdb table lists in-frame clones only, not all of them. This sample has about 170,000 clones; 89% occur once, and the top ten carry about 0.77%. Germline V gene data show CDR1 as GTSNPN and CDR2 as SVGIG (reference sequence). V lost 8 bases to trimming and J lost 3 bases; unmatched junction nucleotides: 7. The CDR3 has 13 amino acids. All enrollees were roughly 18 to 89 years old and from approximately 24 US areas. Cohort placement rested on clinical history that participants reported themselves. The sequence came from a woman between 18 and 29 years old who had recovered from COVID-19. The chain couples TRBV30 to TRBJ2-1; 7 bases align to TRBD1. The sample consisted of PBMCs or T cells enriched from blood (not recorded which). CDR3 DNA sequence: TGTGCCCTAGACAGGGATCACTACAATGAGCAGTTCTTC. Translated: CALDRDHYNEQFF. The whole variable domain, remainder taken from reference TRBV30 and TRBJ2-1, is SQTIHQWPATLVQPVGSPLSLECTVEGTSNPNLYWYRQAAGRGLQLLFYSVGIGQISSEVPQNLSASRPQDRQFILSSKKLLLSDSGFYLCALDRDHYNEQFFGPGTRLTVL.